One sample yielded the 20 T cell receptor beta chains listed below, sequenced in a study of spatial heterogeneity in lung cancer. The time point was: blood at routine non-recurrence follow-up after resection. Frozen PBMC, nontumor lung or tumor provided whole RNA, which was sequenced unsorted. TCRdb passed the 5' RACE reads through MiXCR, listing each CDR3 protein once. The data contain about 50,000 distinct CDR3 sequences, 6.5% to 7.5% of them singletons. Specimen: PBMCs, collected at follow-up. The receptors here all came from a female donor with early-stage non-small cell lung cancer.

This clonotype was counted only a few times. V usage is TRBV28 and J usage is TRBJ1-3; D may be TRBD1 (5 bases). Germline CDR1 and CDR2: MDHEN and SYDVKM. CDR3 length: 16 amino acids. V dropped 6 bases and J dropped 0 bases, with 15 bases sitting between them. The CDR3 sequence: CASRTGRTYSGNTIYF. In nucleotides, the CDR3 is TGTGCCAGCAGGACGGGACGGACCTACTCTGGAAACACCATATATTTT. Complete variable domain (other parts from reference TRBV28 and TRBJ1-3): DVKVTQSSRYLVKRTGEKVFLECVQDMDHENMFWYRQDPGLGLRLIYFSYDVKMKEKGDIPEGYSVSREKKERFSLILESASTNQTSMYLCASRTGRTYSGNTIYFGEGSWLTVV.

This clonotype was seen a few times. The chain recombines TRBV29-1 with TRBJ2-1; TRBD2 matches at 8 bases. The V segment lost 0 bases and the J segment 9 bases; nucleotides outside the gene matches: 4. Germline CDR1 and CDR2: SQVTM and ANQGSEA. The CDR3 is 13 residues long. The chain's CDR3 is CSVEEAGGGEQFF. CDR3 DNA sequence: TGCAGCGTTGAAGAGGCGGGGGGTGGTGAGCAGTTCTTC.

Ten or more counts support this clonotype. The chain carries TRBV5-1 and TRBJ1-2; possible D gene TRBD1, 5 bases. The CDR3 length is 13 residues. V was trimmed by 0 bases and J by 8 bases, leaving 11 bases between them. CDR1 and CDR2 from the germline V gene are SGHRS and YFSETQ. CDR3 loop: CASSLGQMEGYTF. For the CDR3, the DNA is TGCGCCAGCAGCTTGGGACAGATGGAAGGCTACACCTTC. Combining the CDR3 with reference TRBV5-1 and TRBJ1-2 gives the whole variable domain KAGVTQTPRYLIKTRGQQVTLSCSPISGHRSVSWYQQTPGQGLQFLFEYFSETQRNKGNFPGRFSGRQFSNSRSEMNVSTLELGDSALYLCASSLGQMEGYTFGSGTRLTVV.

V gene TRBV6-4 combines with J gene TRBJ2-7, with 8 bases matching TRBD1. CDR1 is MRHNA and CDR2 is SNTAGT in the germline V gene. The CDR3 spans 15 residues. The ends lost 6 bases at V and 2 bases at J; junction bases unmatched: 9. The CDR3 nucleotides are TGTGCCAGCAGACCCGGACAGGGAGGCCCCTACGAGCAGTACTTC. It specifies CASRPGQGGPYEQYF.

This clonotype has just a few counts. This chain connects TRBV2 to TRBJ2-5, with D perhaps matching TRBD2 (5 bases). Germline CDR1 SNHLY, CDR2 FYNNEI. V lost 2 bases and J lost 8, with 12 bases in between. The length of the CDR3 is 13 residues. CDR3 coding DNA: TGTGCCAGCAGTGAACGAGGGCTGGATACCCAGTACTTC. Translation gives CASSERGLDTQYF. Using reference TRBV2 and TRBJ2-5 for the parts outside the CDR3, the full variable domain is EPEVTQTPSHQVTQMGQEVILRCVPISNHLYFYWYRQILGQKVEFLVSFYNNEISEKSEIFDDQFSVERPDGSNFTLKIRSTKLEDSAMYFCASSERGLDTQYFGPGTRLLVL.

CDR3 amino acids: CASSSGGGQGVREQYF. CDR3 coding DNA: TGTGCCAGCAGCTCTGGAGGGGGACAGGGGGTACGAGAGCAGTACTTC. The J gene is TRBJ2-7, the V gene TRBV5-4; 11 bases are shared with TRBD1. The length of the CDR3 is 16 residues. After removal of 3 bases from V and 7 bases from J, the junction contained 12 bases not matched to a gene. The germline V gene encodes CDR1 SGHNT and CDR2 YYREEE (reference sequence).

The V and J genes are TRBV2 and TRBJ2-5; the D gene is possibly TRBD2 (6 bases). The V end lost 0 bases, the J end lost 9 bases, and 11 bases lay between the germline ends. This CDR3 is built from 13 residues. Germline CDR1 reads SNHLY; CDR2 reads FYNNEI. The CDR3 DNA sequence: TGTGCCAGCAGTGAAGCGCGATGGGAGGCCCAGTACTTC. This codes for CASSEARWEAQYF.

In its sample, this clonotype was seen many times. The genes are TRBV4-1 and TRBJ1-2; D unresolved. Germline CDR1 is MGHRA and CDR2 is YSYEKL. V was shortened by 1 base and J by 4 bases, with 10 bases between the two germline ends. The CDR3 extends over 14 amino acids. Here the CDR3 DNA reads TGCGCCAGCAGCCAAGGCGGGTTTTCCTATGGCTACACCTTC. Amino acid sequence: CASSQGGFSYGYTF.

This clonotype was picked up many times. The CDR3 loop is CASHRRGGTDTQYF. CDR3 DNA: TGTGCCAGCCACCGTCGGGGGGGCACAGATACGCAGTATTTT. The chain couples TRBV2 to TRBJ2-3; 7 bases map to TRBD2. Trimming cost V 8 bases and J 1 base; bases outside gene matches: 6. The germline CDR1 and CDR2 sequences are SNHLY and FYNNEI. The CDR3 is 14 residues long.

The genes are TRBV5-1 and TRBJ1-3; D remains ambiguous. Trimming cost V 0 bases and J 7 bases, with 11 bases left between them. Germline V gives CDR1 SGHRS, CDR2 YFSETQ. This CDR3 region has 14 residues. The CDR3 DNA follows: TGCGCCAGCAGCTTGGATGGTAACGGGAACACCATATATTTT. This translates into CASSLDGNGNTIYF.

There are a few counts of this clonotype. The chain couples TRBV11-2 to TRBJ2-2; D is undetermined. V lost 5 bases, J lost 5 bases, and 12 bases lay in between. The germline V gene encodes CDR1 SGHAT and CDR2 FQNNGV. The CDR3 is 14 residues long. The CDR3, as DNA: TGTGCCAGCAGCCCCTTGGAAGGGACCGGGGAGCTGTTTTTT. This sequence encodes CASSPLEGTGELFF.

This clonotype was seen many times. The V and J genes are TRBV20-1 and TRBJ2-1; TRBD2 aligns across 8 bases. Trimming at V came to 3 bases and at J to 2 bases, leaving 6 bases not matched to a gene. CDR3 length: 15 amino acids. In germline, CDR1 is DFQATT, CDR2 SNEGSKA (reference sequence). This chain's CDR3 is CSASVSGGAYNEQFF. The CDR3 coding sequence is TGCAGTGCTAGTGTCAGCGGGGGAGCCTACAATGAGCAGTTCTTC.

The V gene is TRBV2, the J gene TRBJ2-3; D not certain. V shed 7 bases and J shed 1 base, with 9 bases lying between them. The V gene's germline CDR1 is SNHLY and CDR2 FYNNEI. The CDR3 spans 13 residues. The CDR3 DNA reads TGTGCCAGCAAAGGGCAGGGCACAGATACGCAGTATTTT. Protein product: CASKGQGTDTQYF.

This clonotype has a count of ten or more. The V gene is TRBV12-3 or TRBV12-4, the J gene TRBJ1-5, with 7 bases aligning to TRBD1. The CDR3 is 15 residues long. Unmatched junction bases numbered 7, after V lost 6 bases and J lost 2 bases. The CDR3 sequence is CASSLKGAGNQPQHF. CDR3 nucleotides: TGTGCCAGCAGCTTAAAGGGGGCCGGCAATCAGCCCCAGCATTTT.

This clonotype was seen many times. The CDR3 region is CGESHSLSGNTIYF. CDR3 sequence (DNA): TGTGGGGAGTCCCACTCCCTCTCTGGAAACACCATATATTTT. This chain joins TRBV28 and TRBJ1-3; D gene ambiguous. There are 14 residues in the CDR3. CDR1 is MDHEN, CDR2 SYDVKM, per germline.

This clonotype was recorded a few times. The rearrangement links TRBV24-1 to TRBJ2-2; no clear D. Per the germline V gene, CDR1 is KGHDR and CDR2 is SFDVKD. V dropped 12 bases and J dropped 7 bases, with 11 bases sitting between them. CDR3 length: 11 residues. The CDR3 is CASRRNGELFF. The DNA for the CDR3 is TGTGCCTCCCGGCGTAACGGGGAGCTGTTTTTT.

There are a few counts of this clonotype. V is TRBV6-2 or TRBV6-3 and J is TRBJ1-5; TRBD1 agrees at 8 bases. There are 14 residues in the CDR3. CDR1 and CDR2 from the germline V gene are MNHEY and SVGEGT. Unmatched junction bases numbered 11, after V lost 10 bases and J lost 6 bases. CDR3 sequence reads: CANEDRAESQPQHF. The DNA of the CDR3 is TGTGCCAACGAGGACAGGGCTGAGAGTCAGCCCCAGCATTTT.

This clonotype was detected ten times or more. The genes are TRBV12-3 or TRBV12-4 and TRBJ1-2; a weak D match, TRBD1 (5 bases). The CDR3 sequence is 12 residues long. V was cut by 7 bases and J by 3 bases, with 9 bases left in between. CDR3: CASTSGHYGYTF. The CDR3 DNA sequence: TGTGCCAGCACCTCAGGGCACTATGGCTACACCTTC.

This chain connects TRBV23-1 to TRBJ2-3; D perhaps matches TRBD1 (5 bases). TRBV23-1 is filed as an ORF, its function uncertain. The CDR3 contains 16 residues. V shed 1 base and J shed 2 bases, with 13 bases lying between them. CDR3 region: CASSQFDRRLTDTQYF. Here the CDR3 DNA reads TGCGCCAGCAGTCAATTCGACAGACGCCTCACAGATACGCAGTATTTT.

This clonotype was counted ten times or more. The V and J genes are TRBV19 and TRBJ2-5; maybe TRBD1 (6 bases). This CDR3 comprises 18 residues. Trimming shortened V by 5 bases and J by 0 bases, and 22 bases separated the two germline ends. The germline CDR1 and CDR2 sequences are LNHDA and SQIVND (reference sequence). Here the CDR3 DNA reads TGTGCCAGTAGTGGACGTGCCTCAGGGACAATGTACCAAGAGACCCAGTACTTC. Its translation is CASSGRASGTMYQETQYF.